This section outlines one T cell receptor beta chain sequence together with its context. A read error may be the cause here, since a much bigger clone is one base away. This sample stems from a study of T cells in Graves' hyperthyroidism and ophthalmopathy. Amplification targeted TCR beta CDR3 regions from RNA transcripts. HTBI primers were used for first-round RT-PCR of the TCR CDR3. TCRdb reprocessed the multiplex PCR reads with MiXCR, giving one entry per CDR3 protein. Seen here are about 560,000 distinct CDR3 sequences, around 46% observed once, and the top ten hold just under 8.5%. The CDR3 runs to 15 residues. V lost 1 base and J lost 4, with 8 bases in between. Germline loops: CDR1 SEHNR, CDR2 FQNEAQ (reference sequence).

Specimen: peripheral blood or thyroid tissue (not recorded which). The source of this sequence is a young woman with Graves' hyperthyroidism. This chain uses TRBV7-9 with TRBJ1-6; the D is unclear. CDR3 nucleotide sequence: TGTGCCAGCAGCTTAGTCGGCAGATATAATTCACCCCTCCACTTT. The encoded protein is CASSLVGRYNSPLHF.